This T cell receptor beta chain originates from a study of blood T cells in healthy people across ages. Overall study findings and caveats: With unsorted PBMCs, a conclusive comparison of naive versus antigen-experienced cells was not possible.

A note on this clonotype: The antigen remains unidentified.

Then a second PCR, running about 6 to 12 cycles, was carried out with a sample-barcoded 5' primer and a J-beta primer mix. With 12 random nucleotides, a template-switch adaptor tagged each individual cDNA molecule. TCRdb ran MiXCR on the 5' RACE reads and lists one entry per CDR3 protein. The data contain about 1.1 million distinct CDR3 sequences, 35% to 40% of them singletons. CDR3 length equals 13 residues. Germline V gives CDR1 MNHEY, CDR2 SVGEGT. The sample, 9 to 10 milliliters of peripheral blood, was drawn from each donor. The TCR originated in a man aged 18 to 29 in good health. Sequencing input: blood. The gene calls are TRBV6-2 or TRBV6-3 and TRBJ2-4; D unresolved. The DNA end is more similar to TRBJ2-7, so the J call may be wrong. DNA for the CDR3: TGTGCCAGCAGTTATGAAGTTTACGACGAGCAGTACTTC. Translated: CASSYEVYDEQYF.